This section outlines one TCR beta chain sequence together with its context. The antigen is unknown. Germline CDR1 is SGHDT and CDR2 is YYEEEE. The CDR3 runs 15 residues. V was shortened by 3 bases and J by 0 bases, with 10 bases between the two germline ends. RNA extraction and reverse transcription yielded cDNA as sequencing template. The assay was immunoSEQ multiplex PCR, and TCRdb's table has in-frame clones only and misses some. The repertoire holds some 190,000 clones, approximately 72% seen once, with around 1.2% in the top ten. The treatment was: oral pan-JAK inhibitor, 5-10 mg twice daily. This sample was included in a study of CD8+ T cells in alopecia areata. Study findings and constraints: Scalp clonality and expanded CD8+ clones among the top 100 fell significantly with tofacitinib. Normal scalp showed lower clonality than lesional scalp, especially alopecia totalis/universalis.

This receptor was obtained from a human donor with alopecia areata. This chain connects TRBV5-6 to TRBJ1-5, with TRBD1 as a possible D gene (6 bases). Sequenced material: CD4+ T cells sorted from blood, taken between weeks 44 and 45, from a patient treated with tofacitinib. As DNA, the CDR3 is TGTGCCAGCAGCTGGGGGGCTGATAGCAATCAGCCCCAGCATTTT. Translation gives CASSWGADSNQPQHF.